This T cell receptor beta chain was sequenced during a study of breast tumors, draining lymph nodes, adjacent tissues. MiXCR was run by TCRdb on the multiplex PCR reads, yielding one entry per CDR3 protein. The sample carries about 80,000 distinct CDR3 sequences, around 20% recorded once. The V end was cut by 6 bases, the J end by 4 bases, with 7 bases between. The germline gives CDR1 LGHNA, CDR2 YSLEER. The length of the CDR3 is 12 residues. Breast cancer patients provided tissue from their axillary draining lymph nodes. This clonotype was detected many times. The TCR originated in a female donor with breast cancer. Some clones in this sample may be carry-over from other donors' samples. The sample consisted of axillary lymph node tissue. This chain uses TRBV4-3 with TRBJ2-1; the D is unclear. This chain's CDR3 is CASSTIYNEQFF. In nucleotides, the CDR3 is TGCGCCAGCAGTACCATATACAATGAGCAGTTCTTC.